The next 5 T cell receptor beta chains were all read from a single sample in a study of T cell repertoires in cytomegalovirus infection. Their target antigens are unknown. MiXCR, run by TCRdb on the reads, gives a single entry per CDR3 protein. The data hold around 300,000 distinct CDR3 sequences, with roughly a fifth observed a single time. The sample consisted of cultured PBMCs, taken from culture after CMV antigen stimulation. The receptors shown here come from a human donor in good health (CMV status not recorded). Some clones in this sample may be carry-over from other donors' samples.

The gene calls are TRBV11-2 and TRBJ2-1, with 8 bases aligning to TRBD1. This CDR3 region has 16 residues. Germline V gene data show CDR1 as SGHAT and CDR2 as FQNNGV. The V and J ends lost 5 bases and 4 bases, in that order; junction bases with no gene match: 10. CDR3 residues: CASSPAPGTGYNEQFF. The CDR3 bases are TGTGCCAGCAGCCCAGCGCCCGGGACAGGTTACAATGAGCAGTTCTTC.

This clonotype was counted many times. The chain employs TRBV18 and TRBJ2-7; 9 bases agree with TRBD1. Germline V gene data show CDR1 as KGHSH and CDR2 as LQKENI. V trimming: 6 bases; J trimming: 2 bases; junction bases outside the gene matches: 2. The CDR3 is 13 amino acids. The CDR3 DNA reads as TGTGCCAGCTCCGGGGACAGGGCCTACGAGCAGTACTTC. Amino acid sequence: CASSGDRAYEQYF.

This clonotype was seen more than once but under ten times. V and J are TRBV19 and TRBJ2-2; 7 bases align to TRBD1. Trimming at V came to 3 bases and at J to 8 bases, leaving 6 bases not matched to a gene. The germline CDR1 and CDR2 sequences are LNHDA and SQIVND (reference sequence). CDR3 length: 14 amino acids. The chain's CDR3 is CASSMRGLSGELFF. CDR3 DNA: TGTGCCAGTAGTATGAGGGGGCTGTCGGGGGAGCTGTTTTTT.

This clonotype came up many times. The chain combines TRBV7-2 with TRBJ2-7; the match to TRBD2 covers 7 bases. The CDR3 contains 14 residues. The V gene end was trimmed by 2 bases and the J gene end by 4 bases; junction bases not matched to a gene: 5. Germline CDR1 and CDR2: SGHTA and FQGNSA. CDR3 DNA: TGTGCCAGCAGCTTATTAAGCGGGACGTACGAGCAGTACTTC. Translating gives CASSLLSGTYEQYF.

CDR3 sequence reads: CALLGSGELFF. The CDR3 DNA follows: TGTGCGCTTTTAGGGTCCGGGGAGCTGTTTTTT. The chain links TRBV6-6 to TRBJ2-2, with D uncertain. The CDR3 runs 11 residues. Germline values: CDR1 MNHNY, CDR2 SVGAGI (reference sequence).